The source of this TCR beta chain is a study of cytomegalovirus exposure and HLA in healthy donors. 60 Vbeta and 13 Jbeta primers were used in PCR. The repertoire was sequenced with immunoSEQ multiplex PCR; TCRdb's copy has only in-frame clones and lacks some. The table lists tens of thousands of clones. A remark on this clone: As yet, its antigen is unknown.

The germline V gene encodes CDR1 LNHDA and CDR2 SQIVND (reference sequence). CDR3 length: 14 amino acids. The germline V and J ends were trimmed by 5 bases and 1 base, with 9 bases remaining between them. Regarding the study as a whole: In terms of immune exposure information, only CMV serostatus was available.

Sequencing was carried out using PBMCs. V usage is TRBV19 and J usage is TRBJ1-3; D is ambiguous. The source is a woman in her fifties or sixties in good health and CMV-seropositive. CDR3 sequence reads: CASSRNRSGNTIYF. In DNA form, the CDR3 reads TGTGCCAGTAGTCGGAACAGATCTGGAAACACCATATATTTT.